This TCR beta chain was sequenced during a study of blood T cells in healthy people across ages. Study at large: Per two T cells, template switching captured roughly one barcoded beta molecule.

Isolating PBMCs gave at least 6 million of these cells per sample. Germline assignment: CDR1 LGHNA and CDR2 YSLEER. CDR3 length: 15 residues. A J-beta primer mix and a sample-barcoded 5' primer were used in a second PCR of about 6 to 12 cycles. MiXCR, applied by TCRdb to the 5' RACE reads, yields one record per CDR3 protein. The sample includes about 800,000 distinct CDR3 sequences, roughly 25% of them seen just once. This clonotype has just a few counts. Antigen specificity is unknown. Study outcomes and limitations: It was the long-lived donors that had more naive CD4+ cells and higher diversity than aged donors.

These data were also filed under a second study, of T cells of mothers and their children. That source reports: RNA that had been extracted went wholly into cDNA synthesis, at around 1.6 ug per 15 ul.

What was sequenced was blood. The sequence came from a boy younger than 18 in good health. V gene TRBV4-3 combines with J gene TRBJ2-5, with D possibly matching TRBD1 (6 bases). The tail of the sequence fits TRBJ2-7 better, so the J call may be wrong. The CDR3 nucleotides are TGCGCCAGCAGCCTTGAAAGGGACATAAACTACGAGCAGTACTTC. It yields the protein CASSLERDINYEQYF.